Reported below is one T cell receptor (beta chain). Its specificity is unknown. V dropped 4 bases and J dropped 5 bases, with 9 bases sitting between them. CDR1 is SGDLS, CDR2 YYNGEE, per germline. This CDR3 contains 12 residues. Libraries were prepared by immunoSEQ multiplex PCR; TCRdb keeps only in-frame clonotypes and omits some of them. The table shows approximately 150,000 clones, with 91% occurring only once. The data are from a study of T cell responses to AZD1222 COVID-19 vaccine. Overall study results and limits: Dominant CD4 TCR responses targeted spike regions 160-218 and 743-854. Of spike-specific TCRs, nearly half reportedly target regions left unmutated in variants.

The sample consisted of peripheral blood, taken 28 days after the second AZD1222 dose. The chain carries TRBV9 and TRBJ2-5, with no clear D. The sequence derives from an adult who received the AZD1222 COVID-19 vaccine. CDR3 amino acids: CASSLLGETQYF. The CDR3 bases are TGTGCCAGCAGCCTCCTGGGGGAGACCCAGTACTTC.